A selection of T cell receptor beta chains follows, all from one sample in a study of control samples from healthy donors and cancer patients. Clones were read by immunoSEQ multiplex PCR, and TCRdb kept only the in-frame ones, dropping some. The sample shows about 130,000 clones, 92% of them seen only once. Sequencing was carried out using blood. These receptors came from a woman in her forties or fifties in good health. Each CDR3 is given without its conserved first and last residue.

CDR3aa: ASSPLLAGVFNEQF
v_gene: TRBV5-6

CDR3aa: ASSLDRGVHEQY
v_gene: TRBV5-4

CDR3aa: ASSYPDVGEQF
v_gene: TRBV6-6

CDR3aa: ASSQPLQLDEKLF
v_gene: TRBV19

CDR3aa: ASSHRTSGGNTGELF
v_gene: TRBV7-9

CDR3aa: ASSSHPGTANFRTEAF
v_gene: TRBV7-6

CDR3aa: ASSYSGGGAIDTQY
v_gene: TRBV6-2/TRBV6-3

CDR3aa: ASTGPEALK
v_gene: TRBV19

CDR3aa: ASRAVETYNSPLH
v_gene: TRBV27

CDR3aa: ASSQDTQGGNTEAF
v_gene: TRBV4-2

CDR3aa: ASSEFFGTSGGITDTQY
v_gene: TRBV6-1

CDR3aa: SASPREWMYNEQF
v_gene: TRBV20-1

CDR3aa: SVVTDPYEQY
v_gene: TRBV29-1

CDR3aa: ASSLDSGYGYT
v_gene: TRBV5-1

CDR3aa: ASSYFTGGANYGYT
v_gene: TRBV6-5

CDR3aa: ATSRDQGGYGYT
v_gene: TRBV15

CDR3aa: ASSLQGAGGSGQNNEQF
v_gene: TRBV7-6

CDR3aa: ASSLSGRSNEQF
v_gene: TRBV7-2

CDR3aa: AWSPRGQHNYGYT
v_gene: TRBV30

CDR3aa: AWSPRANTEAF
v_gene: TRBV30

CDR3aa: ASSPGVAGGPPCEQY
v_gene: TRBV5-1

CDR3aa: ASSAVGGGEQY
v_gene: TRBV9

CDR3aa: ASSLRLIGTAKNNEQF
v_gene: TRBV7-2

CDR3aa: ASSKAEGVYGYT
v_gene: TRBV21-1

CDR3aa: ASSSTGVDSPLH
v_gene: TRBV6-5

CDR3aa: ASSQGSGLRNQPQH
v_gene: TRBV3-1/TRBV3-2

CDR3aa: ASRWGEQY
v_gene: TRBV12-2

CDR3aa: ASSFGTSGKETQY
v_gene: TRBV5-1

CDR3aa: ASSLSTGTNTEAF
v_gene: TRBV27

CDR3aa: ASRRTSGARSSYEQY
v_gene: TRBV11-2

CDR3aa: ASSLGVGSQY
v_gene: TRBV12-3/TRBV12-4

CDR3aa: ASSQPVRGAPNEKLF
v_gene: TRBV7-8

CDR3aa: SANEGIYEQY
v_gene: TRBV20-1

CDR3aa: ASSGAGYYNEQF
v_gene: TRBV6-1

CDR3aa: ASSYLGGSYGYT
v_gene: TRBV6-5

CDR3aa: ASSITFGYT
v_gene: TRBV19

CDR3aa: ASSSPREKLF
v_gene: TRBV19

CDR3aa: ASSSQGMNTEAF
v_gene: TRBV6-6

CDR3aa: ASSMSGGGSYNEQF
v_gene: TRBV5-1

CDR3aa: AADRVGYEQY
v_gene: TRBV6-5

CDR3aa: ASSIGGGRGQHQPQH
v_gene: TRBV19

CDR3aa: ASSNQGHTEAF
v_gene: TRBV3-1/TRBV3-2

CDR3aa: ASSSGTVPSMNTEAF
v_gene: TRBV5-4

CDR3aa: AISATGTANYGYT
v_gene: TRBV10-3

CDR3aa: ASSPPNRGQGGAF
v_gene: TRBV28

CDR3aa: ASRGTGNTEAF
v_gene: TRBV2

CDR3aa: ASSIIKGADTEAF
v_gene: TRBV7-9

CDR3aa: ASSLTGGAWYQY
v_gene: TRBV27

CDR3aa: ASHRPRANQPQH
v_gene: TRBV28

CDR3aa: ASRSRQGTAFYSPLH
v_gene: TRBV19

CDR3aa: ASSLGAGGDQETQY
v_gene: TRBV5-1

CDR3aa: ASSQVAGGMDEQY
v_gene: TRBV4-2

CDR3aa: ATSRGDTDTQY
v_gene: TRBV15

CDR3aa: ASSQFNTEAF
v_gene: TRBV2

CDR3aa: ASRPPDLKQF
v_gene: TRBV12-2

CDR3aa: ASPPSLTGKNTEAF
v_gene: TRBV6-6